The T cell receptor beta chain under discussion was sequenced for a study of immune evolution from preneoplasia to lung adenocarcinoma. Germline-derived CDR1 and CDR2 are SEHNR and FQNEAQ (reference sequence). The V and J ends lost 2 bases and 6 bases, in that order; junction bases with no gene match: 2. CDR3 size: 13 residues. The assay was immunoSEQ multiplex PCR, and TCRdb's table has in-frame clones only and misses some. In the table there are tens of thousands of clones, around 74% of which are singletons. The clonotype was recovered from a person in their sixties with invasive lung adenocarcinoma. Some clones in this sample may be carry-over from other donors' samples. Input material: FFPE invasive lung adenocarcinoma tissue. J is TRBJ1-2 and V is TRBV7-9, with 8 bases fitting TRBD1. The CDR3: CASSLQGADGYTF. Here the CDR3 DNA reads TGTGCCAGCAGCTTACAGGGGGCGGATGGCTACACCTTC.